The clone carrying this T cell receptor (beta chain) appeared a few times. The antigen is unknown. These data come from a study of T cell repertoires in cytomegalovirus infection. As for the study in general: Signatures in public TCR beta sequences pointed to both CMV infection and matching HLA type. Study results and limitations: Cumulative frequency of public TCR beta families picked out carriers of CMV plus the relevant HLA.

The CDR3 has 10 residues. V shed 6 bases and J shed 6 bases, with 3 bases lying between them. In germline, CDR1 is MNHGY, CDR2 SVAAGI. TCRdb itself ran the reads through MiXCR, one entry per CDR3 protein. The sample consists of over 100,000 distinct CDR3 sequences, 15% to 20% of them appearing once. This chain uses TRBV6-9 with TRBJ1-5, with D unresolved. This sequence originates from a human donor in good health (CMV status not recorded). Some clones in this sample may be carry-over from other donors' samples. The source material was PBMCs. CDR3 coding DNA: TGTGCCAGCAGAGGTCAGCCCCAGCATTTT. The encoded protein is CASRGQPQHF.